The clone carrying this T cell receptor (beta chain) was seen only a few times. The antigen remains undetermined. This sample is part of a study of CD8 T cells in ankylosing spondylitis. Study-level results: A TCR beta motif made of fewer than ten highly homologous variants seemed typical of ankylosing spondylitis blood. There was reportedly significant enrichment of clones that were disease-linked in matched ankylosing spondylitis synovial fluid.

TCRdb ran MiXCR on the 5' RACE reads and lists one entry per CDR3 protein. In the table there are about 220,000 distinct CDR3 sequences, about 10% of which are singletons. CDR1 MNHEY and CDR2 SVGEGT come from the germline V gene. V dropped 6 bases and J dropped 5 bases, with 13 bases sitting between them. This CDR3 is built from 13 residues. This TCR was sampled from a male donor with ankylosing spondylitis or in good health (not recorded which). The chain employs TRBV6-2 or TRBV6-3 and TRBJ2-5; the D is unclear. The sequencing input was blood, either unsorted or a sorted T cell fraction (not recorded which). The CDR3 DNA sequence: TGTGCCAGCAGGGACGACCCTCGGGAGACCCAGTACTTC. The encoded protein is CASRDDPRETQYF.